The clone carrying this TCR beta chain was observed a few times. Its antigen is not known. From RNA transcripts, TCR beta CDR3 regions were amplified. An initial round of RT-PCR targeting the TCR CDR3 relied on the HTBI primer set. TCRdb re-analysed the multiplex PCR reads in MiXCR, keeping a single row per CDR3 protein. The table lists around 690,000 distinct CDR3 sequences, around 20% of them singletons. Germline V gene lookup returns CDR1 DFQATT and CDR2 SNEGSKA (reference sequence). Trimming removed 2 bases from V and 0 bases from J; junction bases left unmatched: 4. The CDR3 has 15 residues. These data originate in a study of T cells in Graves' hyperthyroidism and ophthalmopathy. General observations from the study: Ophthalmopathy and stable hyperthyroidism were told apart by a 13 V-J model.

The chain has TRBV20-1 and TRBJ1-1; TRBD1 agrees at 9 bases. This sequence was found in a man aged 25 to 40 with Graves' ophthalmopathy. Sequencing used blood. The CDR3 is CSARLQGAMNTEAFF. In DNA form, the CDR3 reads TGCAGTGCTAGACTACAGGGGGCTATGAACACTGAAGCTTTCTTT.